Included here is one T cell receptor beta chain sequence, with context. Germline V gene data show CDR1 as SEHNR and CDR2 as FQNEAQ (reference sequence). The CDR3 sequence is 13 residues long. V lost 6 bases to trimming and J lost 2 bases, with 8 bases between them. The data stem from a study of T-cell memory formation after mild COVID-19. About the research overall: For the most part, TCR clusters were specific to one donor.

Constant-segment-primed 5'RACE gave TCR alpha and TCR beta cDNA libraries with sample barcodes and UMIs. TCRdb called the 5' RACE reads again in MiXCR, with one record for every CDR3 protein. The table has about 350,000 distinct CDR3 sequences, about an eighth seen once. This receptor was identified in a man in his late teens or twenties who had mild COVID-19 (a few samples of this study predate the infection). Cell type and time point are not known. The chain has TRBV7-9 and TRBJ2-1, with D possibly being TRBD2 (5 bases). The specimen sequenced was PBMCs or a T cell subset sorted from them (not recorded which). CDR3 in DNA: TGTGCCAGCAGGGGAGCGGCCTACAATGAGCAGTTCTTC. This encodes CASRGAAYNEQFF.